The 4 T cell receptor beta chains below were found in one sample sequenced in a study of control samples from healthy donors and cancer patients. The protocol was immunoSEQ multiplex PCR, while the TCRdb copy is restricted to in-frame clones and leaves out a portion. The sample yields some 150,000 clones, around 94% seen once. Sample: PBMCs. These TCRs come from a man between 60 and 75 years old with colorectal cancer.

V usage is TRBV10-3 and J usage is TRBJ1-1, with 12 bases lining up with TRBD1. CDR1 ENHRY and CDR2 SYGVKD come from the germline V gene. The CDR3 has 16 amino acids. V gave up 4 bases and J gave up 5 bases; unmatched junction bases: 8. Here the CDR3 reads CAISVGTGGARTEAFF. DNA for the CDR3: TGTGCCATCAGTGTCGGGACAGGGGGCGCGAGGACTGAAGCTTTCTTT.

The chain links TRBV6-5 to TRBJ1-4; 9 nucleotides line up with TRBD1. CDR3 size: 13 residues. Germline loops: CDR1 MNHEY, CDR2 SVGAGI. V lost 6 bases and J lost 11; bases outside the gene matches: 7. The CDR3 nucleotides are TGTGCCAGCAGCTCCGGGACAGGGCTGAAACTGTTTTTT. Translation gives CASSSGTGLKLFF.

The chain is built from TRBV6-2 or TRBV6-3 and TRBJ2-3; D call uncertain. V was shortened by 1 base and J by 1 base, with 12 bases between the two germline ends. Germline loops: CDR1 MNHEY, CDR2 SVGEGT. The CDR3 is made up of 16 amino acids. The CDR3 region is CASSYYTDSRTDTQYF. CDR3 coding DNA: TGTGCCAGCAGTTACTATACCGACTCTCGCACAGATACGCAGTATTTT.

The gene calls are TRBV4-1 and TRBJ1-3; D is unresolved. The V gene's germline CDR1 is MGHRA and CDR2 YSYEKL. V lost 0 bases to trimming and J lost 0 bases, with 6 bases between them. The CDR3 has 15 residues. The CDR3 bases are TGCGCCAGCAGCCAAGACTTAAACTCTGGAAACACCATATATTTT. It encodes CASSQDLNSGNTIYF.